This T cell receptor beta chain comes out of a study of OX40 agonist ivuxolimab in advanced cancers. Germline V CDR1 and CDR2: SNHLY, FYNNEI. The CDR3 contains 15 residues. V lost 9 bases, J lost 3 bases, and 17 bases lay in between. In the case of this clone: The antigen is unknown.

Broader study findings: At 0.1 to 3.0 mg/kg, clonal expansion of CD4+ and CD8+ blood T cells had occurred by week 6.

Profiled with immunoSEQ multiplex PCR; TCRdb holds only in-frame clones, not every one. The sample contains under 80,000 clones, 80% to 90% of which appear only once. This clonotype was obtained from an adult with an advanced solid tumor such as melanoma, head and neck, liver or kidney cancer. The specimen was CD4+ or CD8+ T cells sorted from blood, collected in a trial of the OX40 agonist ivuxolimab. The rearrangement links TRBV2 to TRBJ2-2; either TRBD1 or TRBD2 may fit D (6 bases each). The CDR3 loop is CASTGLADHTGELFF. DNA for the CDR3: TGTGCCAGTACAGGGTTAGCGGACCACACCGGGGAGCTGTTTTTT. Looking up the rest from reference TRBV2 and TRBJ2-2 gives the full variable domain: EPEVTQTPSHQVTQMGQEVILRCVPISNHLYFYWYRQILGQKVEFLVSFYNNEISEKSEIFDDQFSVERPDGSNFTLKIRSTKLEDSAMYFCASTGLADHTGELFFGEGSRLTVL.